This entry concerns a single TCR beta chain. The data stem from a study of lymphopenia after photon versus proton radiotherapy. Assay: immunoSEQ multiplex PCR; the TCRdb copy retains only in-frame clones and omits some. The sample lists 15,000 to 20,000 clones, roughly 90% occurring once. In germline, CDR1 is ENHRY, CDR2 SYGVKD. J was trimmed by 5 bases and V by 4 bases; bases with no gene match: 5. The CDR3 contains 15 residues. Sequences were derived from peripheral blood, sampled from a patient treated with photon-based radiotherapy. The chain links TRBV10-3 to TRBJ2-1; 10 bases fit TRBD2. This TCR derives from a woman aged 35 to 49 with cholangiocarcinoma. CDR3 sequence: CAISALAGADNEQFF. The CDR3 bases are TGTGCCATCAGTGCTCTAGCGGGAGCGGACAATGAGCAGTTCTTC.